This T cell receptor beta chain was profiled in a study of T cells in narcolepsy. Whole-study findings and limits: Autoreactive HCRT-specific and TRIB2-specific clonotypes were marked in same-patient CSF-versus-blood CD4+ comparisons. Healthy controls reportedly lacked the autoreactive clonotypes serially found in patients' blood. Some memory CD4+ repertoires had no autoreactive clone sequences.

The length of the CDR3 is 17 residues. With V trimmed by 5 bases and J by 3 bases, 12 bases remained unmatched. CDR1 LNHNV and CDR2 YYDKDF come from the germline V gene (reference sequence). As to this clone: Its antigen is unidentified.

Method: immunoSEQ multiplex PCR; TCRdb's copy keeps in-frame clones and lacks some. Of around 25,000 clones listed, roughly nine tenths are singletons. The rearrangement joins TRBV15 to TRBJ2-4, with 8 bases matching TRBD1. This clonotype was sampled from a human donor with narcolepsy. Sequencing input: CD45RA- memory CD4+ T cells from PBMCs. Here the CDR3 DNA reads TGTGCCACCAGCCCCCCGGCCCAGACAGGGGACAAAAACATTCAGTACTTC. Its protein product is CATSPPAQTGDKNIQYF.